These 15 T cell receptor beta chains were all obtained from the same sample, sequenced in a study of shared clonotypes between healthy human individuals (dated by TCRdb to the early 2020s). For the CD8 naive samples, CD45RO-negative cells were positively selected for CCR7, yielding a CD45RA+CCR7+ population from which TemRA cells were excluded. The library was obtained by the immunoSEQ multiplex PCR assay. TCRdb mirrors the immuneACCESS table, restricted to in-frame sequences. Some clones are absent from its copies; in checked studies, under half trace to an unresolved V gene, and the reason for the others is unknown. The sample table contains about 2 million clones; only one count was recorded for about 95% of them. Jointly, the top ten make up 0.85% to 1.3% of the sample. Sequenced: naive CD8+ T cells sorted from blood. The cell subset or site label of this sample denotes: CD45RA+CCR7+. The receptors shown here come from a man aged 18 to 30 in good health.

This sequence joins TRBV4-3 and TRBJ2-7, with TRBD1 as a possible D gene (5 bases). Trimming removed 0 bases at V and 4 bases at J, with 16 bases between. Germline-derived CDR1 and CDR2 are LGHNA and YSLEER. The CDR3 length is 16 residues. CDR3 sequence: CASSQETGSAYYEQYF. CDR3 bases: TGCGCCAGCAGCCAAGAAACAGGATCGGCATATTACGAGCAGTACTTC.

The chain carries TRBV5-8 and TRBJ2-3; tentative D call: TRBD2 (5 bases). The germline V gene encodes CDR1 SGHTS and CDR2 YDEGEE. The CDR3 sequence is 17 residues long. Trimming pared 4 bases from V and 1 base from J, leaving 19 bases between. The CDR3 is CASSTIIRGEGTDTQYF. CDR3 nucleotide sequence: TGTGCCAGCAGCACCATAATTCGGGGTGAGGGCACAGATACGCAGTATTTT.

This chain links TRBV6-1 with TRBJ1-5; tentative D call: TRBD1 (5 bases). CDR3 length: 16 amino acids. Trimming pared 2 bases from V and 0 bases from J, leaving 11 bases between. Germline V gives CDR1 MNHNS, CDR2 SASEGT. CDR3 in DNA: TGTGCCAGCAGTGAAAGCGACAGCTATAGCAATCAGCCCCAGCATTTT. This sequence encodes CASSESDSYSNQPQHF.

The V and J genes are TRBV4-1 and TRBJ1-4; D is perhaps TRBD1 (5 bases). CDR1 and CDR2 (germline): MGHRA, YSYEKL. The germline V and J ends were trimmed by 0 bases and 7 bases, with 12 bases remaining between them. The CDR3 extends over 15 amino acids. The CDR3 is CASSQEWGEVEKLFF. CDR3 nucleotides: TGCGCCAGCAGCCAAGAATGGGGGGAGGTTGAAAAACTGTTTTTT.

The sample holds one count of this clone. This chain joins TRBV11-2 and TRBJ2-1, with 8 bases that match TRBD2. V lost 4 bases to trimming and J lost 7 bases; unmatched junction nucleotides: 6. CDR1 and CDR2 (germline): SGHAT, FQNNGV. This CDR3 comprises 14 residues. CDR3 loop: CASSYSGRGNEQFF. CDR3 coding DNA: TGTGCCAGCAGCTACAGCGGGAGAGGTAATGAGCAGTTCTTC.

The genes are TRBV27 and TRBJ1-1; D gene uncertain. CDR1 is MNHEY, CDR2 SMNVEV, per germline (reference sequence). V was trimmed by 3 bases and J by 4 bases, leaving 12 bases between them. The CDR3 spans 14 residues. The CDR3 sequence is CASSLVTTGTEAFF. DNA for the CDR3: TGTGCCAGCAGTTTGGTAACCACGGGCACTGAAGCTTTCTTT.

The chain's CDR3 is CASNLRQSYEQYF. The CDR3 bases are TGTGCCAGCAACCTTAGACAGTCGTACGAGCAGTACTTC. The chain combines TRBV6-1 with TRBJ2-7, with D perhaps TRBD1 (5 bases). Germline V CDR1 and CDR2: MNHNS, SASEGT. This CDR3 is 13 amino acids long. Trimming stripped 7 bases from V and 4 bases from J, with 14 bases between.

This chain links TRBV19 with TRBJ1-5, with D tentatively TRBD1 (5 bases). The length of the CDR3 is 15 residues. In germline, CDR1 is LNHDA, CDR2 SQIVND (reference sequence). The V end lost 7 bases, the J end lost 0 bases, and 13 bases lay between the germline ends. The CDR3, as DNA: TGTGCCAGTAACCCGACAGCACTTAGCAATCAGCCCCAGCATTTT. Translated, it gives CASNPTALSNQPQHF.

The rearrangement links TRBV4-1 to TRBJ2-1; unclear D gene. Germline values: CDR1 MGHRA, CDR2 YSYEKL. CDR3 length: 11 residues. The germline V and J ends were trimmed by 7 bases and 6 bases, with 7 bases remaining between them. The chain's CDR3 is CASTSGNEQFF. CDR3 bases: TGCGCCAGCACCTCGGGCAATGAGCAGTTCTTC.

This chain joins TRBV7-9 and TRBJ1-1; TRBD1 matches 7 bases. This CDR3 is built from 15 residues. V gave up 6 bases and J gave up 1 base; unmatched junction bases: 8. Germline assignment: CDR1 SEHNR and CDR2 FQNEAQ (reference sequence). The CDR3 spells CASSQRTGPNTEAFF. DNA of the CDR3: TGTGCCAGCAGTCAGAGGACAGGCCCGAACACTGAAGCTTTCTTT.

The chain combines TRBV7-9 with TRBJ1-2, with D unclear. Per germline, CDR1 SEHNR and CDR2 FQNEAQ (reference sequence). The CDR3 has 16 residues. V was pared by 0 bases and J by 3 bases, with 14 bases between. The CDR3 spells CASSLANLGKDYGYTF. CDR3 DNA: TGTGCCAGCAGCTTAGCGAATTTAGGGAAAGACTATGGCTACACCTTC.

The CDR3: CASSQALAASYEQYF. CDR3 coding DNA: TGCGCCAGCAGCCAGGCTTTAGCGGCTTCCTACGAGCAGTACTTC. The chain uses TRBV4-1 and TRBJ2-7; possible D gene TRBD2, 6 bases. The V gene lost 3 bases and the J gene lost 1 base, with 13 bases spanning the gap. The CDR3 totals 15 residues. Germline V gene sequence: CDR1 MGHRA, CDR2 YSYEKL.

The rearrangement joins TRBV10-3 to TRBJ2-2; tentatively, D is TRBD1 (5 bases). The CDR3 runs to 14 residues. Germline CDR1 and CDR2: ENHRY and SYGVKD. Trimming pared 8 bases from V and 4 bases from J, leaving 14 bases between. The CDR3 loop reads CAIEDGDSTGELFF. The CDR3 DNA is TGTGCCATCGAGGACGGAGACAGCACCGGGGAGCTGTTTTTT.

V usage is TRBV19 and J usage is TRBJ2-1, with 12 positions matching TRBD2. There are 15 residues in the CDR3. Germline trimming cut 5 bases from V and 6 bases from J; bases unmatched to any gene: 5. CDR1 is LNHDA, CDR2 SQIVND, per germline (reference sequence). This CDR3 reads CASSVLAGGFNEQFF. In DNA, the CDR3 is TGTGCCAGTAGTGTTCTAGCGGGGGGGTTCAATGAGCAGTTCTTC. Variable domain in full (rest from reference TRBV19 and TRBJ2-1): DGGITQSPKYLFRKEGQNVTLSCEQNLNHDAMYWYRQDPGQGLRLIYYSQIVNDFQKGDIAEGYSVSREKKESFPLTVTSAQKNPTAFYLCASSVLAGGFNEQFFGPGTRLTVL.

The gene calls are TRBV30 and TRBJ2-3; 13 bases are a match to TRBD2. The CDR3 is 20 amino acids. Trimming at V came to 6 bases and at J to 0 bases, leaving 18 bases not matched to a gene. Germline V CDR1 and CDR2: GTSNPN, SVGIG (reference sequence). This CDR3 reads CACGGPGLAGQIPSTDTQYF. The CDR3 nucleotides are TGTGCCTGTGGAGGCCCGGGACTAGCGGGGCAGATCCCCAGCACAGATACGCAGTATTTT.